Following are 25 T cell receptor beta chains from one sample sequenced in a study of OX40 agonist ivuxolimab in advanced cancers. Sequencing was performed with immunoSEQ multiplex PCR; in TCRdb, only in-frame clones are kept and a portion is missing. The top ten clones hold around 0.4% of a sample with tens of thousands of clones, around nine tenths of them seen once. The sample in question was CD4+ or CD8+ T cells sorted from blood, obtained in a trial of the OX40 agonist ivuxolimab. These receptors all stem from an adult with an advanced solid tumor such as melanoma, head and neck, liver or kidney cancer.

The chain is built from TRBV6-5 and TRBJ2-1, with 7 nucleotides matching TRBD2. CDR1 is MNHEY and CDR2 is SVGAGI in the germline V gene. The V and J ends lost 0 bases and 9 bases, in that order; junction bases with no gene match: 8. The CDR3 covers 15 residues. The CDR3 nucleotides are TGTGCCAGCAGTTACTCGGCGGGAGACGGTGGTGAGCAGTTCTTC. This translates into CASSYSAGDGGEQFF.

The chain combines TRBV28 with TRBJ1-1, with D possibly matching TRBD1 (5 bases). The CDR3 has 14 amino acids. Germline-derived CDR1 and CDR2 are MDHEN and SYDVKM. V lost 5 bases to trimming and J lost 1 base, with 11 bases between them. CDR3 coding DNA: TGTGCCAGCAGTCTGGGACGGAAGAACACTGAAGCTTTCTTT. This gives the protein CASSLGRKNTEAFF.

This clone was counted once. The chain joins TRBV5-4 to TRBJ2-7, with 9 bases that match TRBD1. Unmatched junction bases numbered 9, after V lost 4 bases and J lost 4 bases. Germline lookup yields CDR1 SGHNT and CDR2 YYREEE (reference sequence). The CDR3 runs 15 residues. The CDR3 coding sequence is TGTGCCAGCAGCCGGCCAGGGACAGGGACATACGAGCAGTACTTC. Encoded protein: CASSRPGTGTYEQYF. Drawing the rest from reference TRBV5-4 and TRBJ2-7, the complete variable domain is ETGVTQSPTHLIKTRGQQVTLRCSSQSGHNTVSWYQQALGQGPQFIFQYYREEENGRGNFPPRFSGLQFPNYSSELNVNALELDDSALYLCASSRPGTGTYEQYFGPGTRLTVT.

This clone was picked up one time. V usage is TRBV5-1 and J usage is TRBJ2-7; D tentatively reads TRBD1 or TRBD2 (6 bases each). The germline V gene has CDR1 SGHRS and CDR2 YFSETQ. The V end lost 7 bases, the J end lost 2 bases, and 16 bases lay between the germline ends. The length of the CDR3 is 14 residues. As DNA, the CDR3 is TGCGCCAGCCGTGGAGGGGGTAATACCTACGAGCAGTACTTC. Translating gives CASRGGGNTYEQYF.

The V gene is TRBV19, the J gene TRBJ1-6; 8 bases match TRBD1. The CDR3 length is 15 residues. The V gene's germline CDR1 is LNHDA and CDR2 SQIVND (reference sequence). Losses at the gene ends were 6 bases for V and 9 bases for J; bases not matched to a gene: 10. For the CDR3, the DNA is TGTGCCAGTAGCCGAGGGACAGGCAGTGGTTCACCCCTCCACTTT. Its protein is CASSRGTGSGSPLHF.

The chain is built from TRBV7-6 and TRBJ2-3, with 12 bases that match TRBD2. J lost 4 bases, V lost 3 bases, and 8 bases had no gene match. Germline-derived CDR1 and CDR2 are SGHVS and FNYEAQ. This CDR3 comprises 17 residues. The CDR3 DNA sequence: TGTGCCAGCAGCTTCAGACTAGCGGGAGAGGCTTCAGATACGCAGTATTTT. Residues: CASSFRLAGEASDTQYF.

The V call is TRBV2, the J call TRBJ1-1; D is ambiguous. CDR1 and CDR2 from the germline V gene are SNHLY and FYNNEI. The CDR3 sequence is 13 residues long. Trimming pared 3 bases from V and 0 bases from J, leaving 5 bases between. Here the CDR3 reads CASSDGMNTEAFF. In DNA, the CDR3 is TGTGCCAGCAGTGACGGAATGAACACTGAAGCTTTCTTT.

The CDR3 protein is CASSRLASYEQYF. The CDR3 DNA sequence: TGCGCCAGCTCCAGACTAGCGTCCTACGAGCAGTACTTC. The genes are TRBV10-1 and TRBJ2-7, with 8 bases identical to TRBD2. CDR3 length: 13 amino acids. The V segment lost 8 bases and the J segment 1 base; nucleotides outside the gene matches: 4. CDR1 WNHNN and CDR2 SYGVQD come from the germline V gene (reference sequence).

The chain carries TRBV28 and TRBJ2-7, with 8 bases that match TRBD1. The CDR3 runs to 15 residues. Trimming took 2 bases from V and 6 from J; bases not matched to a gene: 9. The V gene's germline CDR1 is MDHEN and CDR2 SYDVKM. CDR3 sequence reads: CASSLGTLTGGEQYF. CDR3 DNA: TGTGCCAGCAGTTTAGGGACCCTAACAGGGGGCGAGCAGTACTTC.

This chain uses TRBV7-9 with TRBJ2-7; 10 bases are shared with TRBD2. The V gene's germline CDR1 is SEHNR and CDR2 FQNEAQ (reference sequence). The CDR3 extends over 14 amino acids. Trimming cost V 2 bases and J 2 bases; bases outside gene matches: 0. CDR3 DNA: TGTGCCAGCAGCTTAAGCGGGGGGGCCTACGAGCAGTACTTC. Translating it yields CASSLSGGAYEQYF. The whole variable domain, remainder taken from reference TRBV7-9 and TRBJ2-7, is DTGVSQNPRHKITKRGQNVTFRCDPISEHNRLYWYRQTLGQGPEFLTYFQNEAQLEKSRLLSDRFSAERPKGSFSTLEIQRTEQGDSAMYLCASSLSGGAYEQYFGPGTRLTVT.

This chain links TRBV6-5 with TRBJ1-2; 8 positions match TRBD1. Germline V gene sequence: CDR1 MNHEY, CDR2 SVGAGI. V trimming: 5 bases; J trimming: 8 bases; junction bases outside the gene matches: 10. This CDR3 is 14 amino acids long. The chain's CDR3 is CASSDQTGVGGYTF. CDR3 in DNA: TGTGCCAGCAGTGATCAGACAGGGGTTGGCGGCTACACCTTC.

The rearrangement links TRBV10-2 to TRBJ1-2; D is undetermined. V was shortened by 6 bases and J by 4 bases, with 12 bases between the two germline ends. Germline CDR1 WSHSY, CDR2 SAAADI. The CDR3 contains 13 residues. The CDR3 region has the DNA TGCGCCAGCAGGGCCTCGTTTATCTATGGCTACACCTTC. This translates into CASRASFIYGYTF.

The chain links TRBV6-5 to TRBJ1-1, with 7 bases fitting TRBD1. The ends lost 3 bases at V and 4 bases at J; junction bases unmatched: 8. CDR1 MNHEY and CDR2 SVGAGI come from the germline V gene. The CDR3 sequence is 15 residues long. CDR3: CASSYGGGGGTEAFF. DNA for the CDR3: TGTGCCAGCAGTTATGGAGGGGGCGGAGGCACTGAAGCTTTCTTT.

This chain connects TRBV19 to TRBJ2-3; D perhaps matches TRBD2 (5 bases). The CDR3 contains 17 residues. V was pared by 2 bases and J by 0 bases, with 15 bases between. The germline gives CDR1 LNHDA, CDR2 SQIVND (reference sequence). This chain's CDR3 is CASSILGRSGSTDTQYF. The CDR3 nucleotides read TGTGCCAGTAGTATATTGGGTCGAAGCGGTAGCACAGATACGCAGTATTTT.

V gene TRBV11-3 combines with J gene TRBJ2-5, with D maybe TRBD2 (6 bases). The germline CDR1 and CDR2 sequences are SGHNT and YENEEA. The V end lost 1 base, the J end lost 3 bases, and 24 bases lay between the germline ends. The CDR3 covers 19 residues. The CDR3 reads CASSLATERLSGAEETQYF. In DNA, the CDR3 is TGTGCCAGCAGCTTAGCTACTGAGAGGCTGTCGGGAGCTGAAGAGACCCAGTACTTC.

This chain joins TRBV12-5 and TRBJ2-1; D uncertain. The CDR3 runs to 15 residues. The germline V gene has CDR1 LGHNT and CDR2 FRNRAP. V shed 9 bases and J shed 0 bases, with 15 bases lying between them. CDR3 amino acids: CARATLKSSYNEQFF. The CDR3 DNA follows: TGTGCTAGGGCTACCCTTAAGAGCTCCTACAATGAGCAGTTCTTC.

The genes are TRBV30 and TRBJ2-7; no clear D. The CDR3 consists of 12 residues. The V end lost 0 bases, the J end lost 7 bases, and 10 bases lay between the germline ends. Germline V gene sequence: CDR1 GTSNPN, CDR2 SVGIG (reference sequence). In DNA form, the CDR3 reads TGTGCCTGGAGTGTACTGAAAGGGGAGCAGTACTTC. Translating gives CAWSVLKGEQYF.

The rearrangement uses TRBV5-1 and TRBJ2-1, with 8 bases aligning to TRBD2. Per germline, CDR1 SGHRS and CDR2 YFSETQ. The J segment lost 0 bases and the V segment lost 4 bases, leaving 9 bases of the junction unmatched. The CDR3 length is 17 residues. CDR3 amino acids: CASSLQMSGSSYNEQFF. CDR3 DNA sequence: TGCGCCAGCAGCCTACAGATGAGCGGGAGCTCCTACAATGAGCAGTTCTTC.

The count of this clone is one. CDR3 sequence: CASSIQLAGEQFF. The CDR3 DNA reads TGTGCCAGTAGTATACAACTAGCCGGTGAGCAGTTCTTC. The rearrangement links TRBV19 to TRBJ2-1; D possibly corresponds to TRBD2 (6 bases). Trimming stripped 2 bases from V and 9 bases from J, with 11 bases between. The CDR3 totals 13 residues. CDR1 LNHDA and CDR2 SQIVND come from the germline V gene (reference sequence).

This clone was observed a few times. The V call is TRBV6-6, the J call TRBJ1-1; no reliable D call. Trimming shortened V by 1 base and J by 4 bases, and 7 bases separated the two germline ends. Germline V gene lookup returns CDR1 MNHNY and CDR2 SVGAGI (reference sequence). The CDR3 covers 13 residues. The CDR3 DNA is TGTGCCAGCAGTTACTTAGAGGGCACTGAAGCTTTCTTT. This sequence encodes CASSYLEGTEAFF.

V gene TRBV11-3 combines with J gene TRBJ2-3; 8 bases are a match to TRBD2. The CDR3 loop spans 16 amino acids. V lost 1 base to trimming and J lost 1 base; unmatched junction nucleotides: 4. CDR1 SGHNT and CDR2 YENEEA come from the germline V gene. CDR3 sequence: CASSLGGSGGTDTQYF. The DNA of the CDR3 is TGTGCCAGCAGCTTAGGAGGTAGCGGGGGCACAGATACGCAGTATTTT.

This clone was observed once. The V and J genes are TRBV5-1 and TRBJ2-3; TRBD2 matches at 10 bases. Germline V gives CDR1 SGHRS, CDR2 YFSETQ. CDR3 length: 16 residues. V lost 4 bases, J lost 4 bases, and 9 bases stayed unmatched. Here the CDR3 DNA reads TGCGCCAGCAGCCCTGGACTAGCGGCAATCTCAGATACGCAGTATTTT. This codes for CASSPGLAAISDTQYF.

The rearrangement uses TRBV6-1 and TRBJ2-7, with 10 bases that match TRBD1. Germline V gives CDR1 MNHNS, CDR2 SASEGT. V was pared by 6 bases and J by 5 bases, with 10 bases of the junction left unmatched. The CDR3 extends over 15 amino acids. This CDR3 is CASSPPGQGRDEQYF. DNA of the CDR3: TGTGCCAGCAGCCCACCGGGACAGGGGAGGGACGAGCAGTACTTC.

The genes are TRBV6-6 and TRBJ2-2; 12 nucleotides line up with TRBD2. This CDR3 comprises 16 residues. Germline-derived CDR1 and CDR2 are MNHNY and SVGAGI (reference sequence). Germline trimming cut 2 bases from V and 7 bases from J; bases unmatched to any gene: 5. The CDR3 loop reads CASSYATSGRGGELFF. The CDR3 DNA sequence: TGTGCCAGCAGTTACGCGACTAGCGGGAGAGGCGGGGAGCTGTTTTTT.

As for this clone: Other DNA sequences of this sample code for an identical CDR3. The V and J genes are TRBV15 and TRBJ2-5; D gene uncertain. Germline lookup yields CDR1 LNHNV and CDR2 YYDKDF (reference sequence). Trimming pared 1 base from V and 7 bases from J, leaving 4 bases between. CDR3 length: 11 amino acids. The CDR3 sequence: CATSRGGTQYF. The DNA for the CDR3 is TGTGCCACCAGCAGAGGTGGGACCCAGTACTTC. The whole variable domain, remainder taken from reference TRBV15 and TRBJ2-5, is DAMVIQNPRYQVTQFGKPVTLSCSQTLNHNVMYWYQQKSSQAPKLLFHYYDKDFNNEADTPDNFQSRRPNTSFCFLDIRSPGLGDTAMYLCATSRGGTQYFGPGTRLLVL.